This T cell receptor (beta chain) was identified during a study of T cell clonotyping in hematopoietic cell transplantation. Whole-study findings and limits: Recipient TCR diversity dropped after transplant; expanded clonotypes rose from day 30 to 180.

Time point: recipient sample about 28 days before transplant, after cytoreduction. Clones were sequenced by immunoSEQ multiplex PCR, and TCRdb holds only the in-frame ones, with some missing. The sample gives 15,000 to 20,000 clones, approximately 77% of which show up once; around a sixth is in the top ten. In this sample, this clone turned up once. Its antigen is not identified. V dropped 0 bases and J dropped 1; count of bases not matched to a gene: 3. This CDR3 comprises 16 residues. The V gene's germline CDR1 is SGDLS and CDR2 YYNGEE. Material: peripheral blood mononuclear cells, obtained before stem cell transplant. The rearrangement uses TRBV9 and TRBJ2-2, with TRBD1 matching 7 bases. This sequence was found in a man in his 60s with acute myeloid leukemia. Some clones in this sample may be carry-over from other donors' samples. CDR3 loop: CASSVATGKNTGELFF. The CDR3, as DNA: TGTGCCAGCAGCGTAGCGACAGGGAAGAACACCGGGGAGCTGTTTTTT.